Below are 5 T cell receptor beta chains sequenced from a single sample in a study of cytotoxic CD8 clonotypes in ibrutinib-treated CLL (dated by TCRdb to the early 2020s). Libraries were built with the immunoSEQ multiplex PCR assay. TCRdb mirrors the immuneACCESS table, restricted to in-frame sequences. Some clones are absent from its copies; in checked studies, under half trace to an unresolved V gene, and the reason for the others is unknown. The sample table lists fewer than 400,000 clones, over 55% of them with a count of one. 6% to 6.5% of the sample is taken by the ten largest. Specimen: PBMCs, collected after 36 months of ibrutinib treatment. These receptors all stem from a human donor with chronic lymphocytic leukemia.

The J gene is TRBJ2-2, the V gene TRBV6-5; unclear D gene. This CDR3 is 12 amino acids long. V lost 6 bases and J lost 9, with 11 bases in between. Per germline, CDR1 MNHEY and CDR2 SVGAGI. CDR3 bases: TGTGCCAGCAGCTCGGGTTACCGGGAGCTGTTTTTT. Translation: CASSSGYRELFF.

V usage is TRBV7-2 and J usage is TRBJ1-2; possible D gene TRBD1, 5 bases. Deletions cut 1 base from V and 8 bases from J, with 14 bases between. The CDR3 spans 14 residues. CDR1 and CDR2 from the germline V gene are SGHTA and FQGNSA. The CDR3 DNA is TGTGCCAGCAGCTTAGGCAGCAGGGTAGTCGGCTACACCTTC. This encodes CASSLGSRVVGYTF.

This clone was counted only a few times. V gene TRBV27 combines with J gene TRBJ2-6; D unresolved. Germline lookup yields CDR1 MNHEY and CDR2 SMNVEV (reference sequence). Trimming stripped 0 bases from V and 2 bases from J, with 5 bases between. The CDR3 is 15 residues long. The CDR3 sequence: CASSLSRTGANVLTF. In DNA form, the CDR3 reads TGTGCCAGCAGTTTATCGAGGACTGGGGCCAACGTCCTGACTTTC.

The chain carries TRBV28 and TRBJ2-1, with D maybe TRBD2 (6 bases). This CDR3 contains 17 residues. Trimming removed 3 bases from V and 0 bases from J, with 15 bases in between. Germline lookup yields CDR1 MDHEN and CDR2 SYDVKM. The CDR3 reads CASSFRGLFSSYNEQFF. In nucleotides, the CDR3 is TGTGCCAGCAGTTTCCGGGGACTTTTCAGCTCCTACAATGAGCAGTTCTTC. Combining the CDR3 with reference TRBV28 and TRBJ2-1 gives the whole variable domain DVKVTQSSRYLVKRTGEKVFLECVQDMDHENMFWYRQDPGLGLRLIYFSYDVKMKEKGDIPEGYSVSREKKERFSLILESASTNQTSMYLCASSFRGLFSSYNEQFFGPGTRLTVL.

The rearrangement links TRBV10-3 to TRBJ1-3; the match to TRBD1 covers 7 bases. The CDR3 is 14 amino acids. J gave up 5 bases and V 8 bases, and 9 bases lay outside the gene matches. In germline, CDR1 is ENHRY, CDR2 SYGVKD. The CDR3 loop reads CAIGTGTERNTIYF. The DNA of the CDR3 is TGTGCCATCGGTACCGGGACAGAAAGAAACACCATATATTTT.